One sample yielded the 8 T cell receptor beta chains listed below, sequenced in a study of blood T cell repertoires in COVID-19. Profiled with immunoSEQ multiplex PCR; TCRdb holds only in-frame clones, not every one. The table shows approximately 49,000 clones, with roughly 90% occurring only once. The sequenced sample consisted of peripheral blood. The receptors derive from a man aged 50 or older with active COVID-19.

The chain combines TRBV19 with TRBJ2-1; 9 nucleotides line up with TRBD2. Germline CDR1 LNHDA, CDR2 SQIVND (reference sequence). The length of the CDR3 is 15 residues. The ends lost 5 bases at V and 10 bases at J; junction bases unmatched: 12. The CDR3 is CASSPPGRGGREQFF. In DNA form, the CDR3 reads TGTGCCAGTAGTCCCCCCGGGCGGGGGGGCCGAGAGCAGTTCTTC.

V and J are TRBV5-1 and TRBJ2-1; TRBD2 is a possible D gene (6 bases). V gave up 0 bases and J gave up 8 bases, with 9 bases separating them. In germline, CDR1 is SGHRS, CDR2 YFSETQ. The CDR3 loop spans 13 amino acids. The chain's CDR3 is CASSLGDSDEQFF. The CDR3 coding sequence is TGCGCCAGCAGCTTGGGGGACTCTGATGAGCAGTTCTTC.

The genes are TRBV7-9 and TRBJ2-2; no definite D call. The CDR3 is made up of 13 amino acids. CDR1 SEHNR and CDR2 FQNEAQ come from the germline V gene (reference sequence). V was trimmed by 1 base and J by 6 bases, leaving 6 bases between them. The CDR3 DNA reads TGTGCCAGCAGCTTAGGACTCCCCGGGGAGCTGTTTTTT. Translated: CASSLGLPGELFF.

The chain carries TRBV10-3 and TRBJ1-6, with unresolved D. The CDR3 runs 14 residues. CDR1 and CDR2 (germline): ENHRY, SYGVKD. The V and J ends lost 10 bases and 10 bases respectively, with 20 bases between them. In nucleotides, the CDR3 is TGTGCCAGGATATGGACGGCAAGCGGATCACCCCTCCACTTT. Protein product: CARIWTASGSPLHF.

The chain couples TRBV4-1 to TRBJ1-5; 8 nucleotides align to TRBD1. The V gene's germline CDR1 is MGHRA and CDR2 YSYEKL. This CDR3 comprises 14 residues. The junction had 5 bases not matched to a gene; V was cut back by 4 bases and J by 6 bases. CDR3: CASSPGQGGQPQHF. The CDR3 bases are TGCGCCAGCAGCCCCGGACAGGGCGGTCAGCCCCAGCATTTT.

The CDR3 nucleotides are TGCGCCTCTGTGGACAGACTCTATCAGCCCCAGCATTTT. Encoded protein: CASVDRLYQPQHF. This chain joins TRBV10-2 and TRBJ1-5, with D maybe TRBD1 (6 bases). The CDR3 is 13 residues long. Per germline, CDR1 WSHSY and CDR2 SAAADI. V dropped 11 bases and J dropped 5 bases, with 16 bases sitting between them.

This clone was detected once. The V call is TRBV18, the J call TRBJ1-2; D gene unclear. The CDR3 is made up of 17 amino acids. Trimming removed 3 bases at V and 3 bases at J, with 20 bases between. The germline CDR1 and CDR2 sequences are KGHSH and LQKENI. CDR3 coding DNA: TGTGCCAGCTCACCCCGTGGGGAGGGTTTGATGGACTATGGCTACACCTTC. It is translated as CASSPRGEGLMDYGYTF.

The chain carries TRBV7-2 and TRBJ1-5; D remains ambiguous. In germline, CDR1 is SGHTA, CDR2 FQGNSA. V was cut by 5 bases and J by 11 bases, with 19 bases left in between. The CDR3 has 14 amino acids. As DNA, the CDR3 is TGTGCCAGCAGCGCCGGACTTGCACCCCTAACCCAGCATTTT. Amino acid sequence: CASSAGLAPLTQHF.